The 19 T cell receptor beta chains below were found in one sample sequenced in a study of a mutant IDH1 vaccine in newly diagnosed glioma. Time point defined: week 11, during vaccination. The vaccine gave 300 ug of a 20-mer mutant IDH1 peptide subcutaneously per dose. Their antigens remain unidentified. Produced via immunoSEQ multiplex PCR; TCRdb's table is partial and in-frame only. The sample lists around 53,000 clones, roughly 90% seen once, with 2% to 2.5% in the top ten. The sequences come from PBMCs, collected from a glioma patient whose treatment included an IDH1 peptide vaccine. These TCRs come from a man between 45 and 60 years old with glioma.

This chain links TRBV25-1 with TRBJ1-2, with a tentative D call TRBD1 (5 bases). Trimming took off 5 bases at V and 2 bases at J, with 18 bases between the two ends. This CDR3 contains 16 residues. Germline loops: CDR1 MGHDK, CDR2 SYGVNS. In DNA form, the CDR3 reads TGTGCCAGCAGTCCCCCAGGGACGAATCAGAACTATGGCTACACCTTC. Its protein product is CASSPPGTNQNYGYTF.

The V call is TRBV15, the J call TRBJ1-4; D call uncertain. The CDR3 runs 13 residues. Trimming cost V 1 base and J 7 bases, with 7 bases left between them. Germline CDR1 is LNHNV and CDR2 is YYDKDF (reference sequence). This CDR3 reads CATSRGVGEKLFF. CDR3 DNA sequence: TGTGCCACCAGCAGAGGGGTGGGTGAAAAACTGTTTTTT. Variable domain in full (rest from reference TRBV15 and TRBJ1-4): DAMVIQNPRYQVTQFGKPVTLSCSQTLNHNVMYWYQQKSSQAPKLLFHYYDKDFNNEADTPDNFQSRRPNTSFCFLDIRSPGLGDTAMYLCATSRGVGEKLFFGSGTQLSVL.

The V gene is TRBV19, the J gene TRBJ1-5; 9 bases fit TRBD1. Trimming cost V 6 bases and J 2 bases; bases outside gene matches: 14. The CDR3 loop spans 18 amino acids. Germline loops: CDR1 LNHDA, CDR2 SQIVND (reference sequence). In nucleotides, the CDR3 is TGTGCCAGTAGCCGTGGGCGGGACAGGGCTTCTGGCAATCAGCCCCAGCATTTT. Translated, it gives CASSRGRDRASGNQPQHF.

This clone has only a few counts. The V gene is TRBV20-1, the J gene TRBJ1-4; no reliable D call. Germline CDR1 and CDR2: DFQATT and SNEGSKA (reference sequence). The CDR3 runs to 11 residues. V was trimmed by 4 bases and J by 8 bases, leaving 8 bases between them. The CDR3 bases are TGCAGTGCTACATGGAGGGAAAAACTGTTTTTT. It translates to CSATWREKLFF.

V usage is TRBV11-3 and J usage is TRBJ2-2; maybe TRBD1 (6 bases). This CDR3 contains 15 residues. The V gene lost 4 bases and the J gene lost 4 bases, with 13 bases spanning the gap. Germline CDR1 is SGHNT and CDR2 is YENEEA. The CDR3 DNA reads TGTGCCAGCAGCTCACAGGGCGTCAGCACCGGGGAGCTGTTTTTT. Translating it yields CASSSQGVSTGELFF.

The chain couples TRBV5-1 to TRBJ1-1; 7 bases fit TRBD1. CDR3 length equals 15 residues. After removal of 0 bases from V and 2 bases from J, the junction contained 4 bases not matched to a gene. Germline-derived CDR1 and CDR2 are SGHRS and YFSETQ. The CDR3 spells CASSLGGQTNTEAFF. DNA for the CDR3: TGCGCCAGCAGCTTGGGGGGACAGACTAACACTGAAGCTTTCTTT.

The chain employs TRBV30 and TRBJ2-3; D is uncertain. The germline V gene encodes CDR1 GTSNPN and CDR2 SVGIG (reference sequence). The CDR3 sequence is 15 residues long. Trimming removed 0 bases from V and 4 bases from J, with 14 bases in between. The CDR3 sequence: CAWSVQGNRADTQYF. The CDR3 region has the DNA TGTGCCTGGAGTGTTCAAGGTAATAGGGCAGATACGCAGTATTTT. Looking up the rest from reference TRBV30 and TRBJ2-3 gives the full variable domain: SQTIHQWPATLVQPVGSPLSLECTVEGTSNPNLYWYRQAAGRGLQLLFYSVGIGQISSEVPQNLSASRPQDRQFILSSKKLLLSDSGFYLCAWSVQGNRADTQYFGPGTRLTVL.

The chain recombines TRBV6-5 with TRBJ2-3, with TRBD2 matching 10 bases. This CDR3 comprises 16 residues. V shed 4 bases, J shed 5 bases, and the junction held 9 bases outside the gene matches. Looked up from germline, CDR1 is MNHEY and CDR2 is SVGAGI. The CDR3 DNA sequence: TGTGCCAGCAGTTTAAGAGCGGGGGGGCCGGGAGATACGCAGTATTTT. Translation: CASSLRAGGPGDTQYF.

This chain connects TRBV5-6 to TRBJ2-4; tentative D call: TRBD2 (5 bases). This CDR3 is 17 amino acids long. Per the germline V gene, CDR1 is SGHDT and CDR2 is YYEEEE. V shed 4 bases and J shed 0 bases, with 17 bases lying between them. As DNA, the CDR3 is TGTGCCAGCAGCCGAGGGAGTTTGTGGGTAGCCAAAAACATTCAGTACTTC. It encodes CASSRGSLWVAKNIQYF.

V is TRBV29-1 and J is TRBJ2-4; no definite D call. Trimming took 4 bases from V and 1 from J, leaving 17 bases between them. The CDR3 runs to 16 residues. Germline loops: CDR1 SQVTM, CDR2 ANQGSEA. The CDR3 DNA is TGCAGCGTTGTTTTACCTCCTGTCGGGGCCAAAAACATTCAGTACTTC. This codes for CSVVLPPVGAKNIQYF. The full variable domain, its missing parts supplied by reference TRBV29-1 and TRBJ2-4, is SAVISQKPSRDICQRGTSLTIQCQVDSQVTMMFWYRQQPGQSLTLIATANQGSEATYESGFVIDKFPISRPNLTFSTLTVSNMSPEDSSIYLCSVVLPPVGAKNIQYFGAGTRLSVL.

The rearrangement links TRBV6-1 to TRBJ2-3; D is ambiguous. Germline V gives CDR1 MNHNS, CDR2 SASEGT. V lost 0 bases and J 0 bases, leaving 7 bases between the germline ends. The CDR3 runs to 15 residues. The CDR3 nucleotides are TGTGCCAGCAGTGAAGCAGTGGGGAGCACAGATACGCAGTATTTT. Amino acids: CASSEAVGSTDTQYF.

The rearrangement links TRBV7-9 to TRBJ1-1, with D possibly being TRBD1 (6 bases). The germline V gene encodes CDR1 SEHNR and CDR2 FQNEAQ (reference sequence). With 1 base removed from V and 2 bases from J, the gap between germline ends came to 17 bases. The CDR3 has 17 amino acids. CDR3 in amino acids: CASSLELGRGYNTEAFF. DNA for the CDR3: TGTGCCAGCAGCTTAGAGCTGGGGAGGGGGTACAACACTGAAGCTTTCTTT.

J is TRBJ2-7 and V is TRBV27, with 7 bases lining up with TRBD1. Germline assignment: CDR1 MNHEY and CDR2 SMNVEV (reference sequence). Trimming took 8 bases from V and 2 from J; bases not matched to a gene: 3. The CDR3 sequence is 12 residues long. The chain's CDR3 is CASSGTAYEQYF. For the CDR3, the DNA is TGTGCCAGCTCCGGGACAGCCTACGAGCAGTACTTC.

The chain has TRBV7-9 and TRBJ2-2, with D possibly TRBD1 on 6 matching bases. Per germline, CDR1 SEHNR and CDR2 FQNEAQ (reference sequence). The V and J ends lost 6 bases and 1 base respectively, with 12 bases between them. CDR3 length: 15 amino acids. CDR3 residues: CASSYKDRNTGELFF. The CDR3 DNA is TGTGCCAGCAGTTATAAGGACAGGAACACCGGGGAGCTGTTTTTT.

The chain recombines TRBV15 with TRBJ2-1; TRBD1 matches 7 bases. J gave up 6 bases and V 1 base, and 3 bases lay outside the gene matches. Germline loops: CDR1 LNHNV, CDR2 YYDKDF (reference sequence). This CDR3 has 14 amino acids. This CDR3 is CATSRGAGGNEQFF. The CDR3 DNA is TGTGCCACCAGCAGAGGTGCAGGGGGCAATGAGCAGTTCTTC. Filled out from reference TRBV15 and TRBJ2-1, the complete variable domain reads DAMVIQNPRYQVTQFGKPVTLSCSQTLNHNVMYWYQQKSSQAPKLLFHYYDKDFNNEADTPDNFQSRRPNTSFCFLDIRSPGLGDTAMYLCATSRGAGGNEQFFGPGTRLTVL.

The chain's CDR3 is CSVPGGGHTEAFF. CDR3 bases: TGCAGCGTCCCCGGCGGTGGCCACACTGAAGCTTTCTTT. V gene TRBV29-1 combines with J gene TRBJ1-1; D call uncertain. The CDR3 extends over 13 amino acids. V dropped 6 bases and J dropped 3 bases, with 14 bases sitting between them. Germline V gives CDR1 SQVTM, CDR2 ANQGSEA.

This clone has only one observation. V usage is TRBV19 and J usage is TRBJ1-1; TRBD1 matches at 9 bases. Germline loops: CDR1 LNHDA, CDR2 SQIVND (reference sequence). This CDR3 is built from 12 residues. V shed 6 bases and J 4 bases; nucleotides not matched to a gene: 0. This chain's CDR3 is CASRDRGTEAFF. The CDR3 coding sequence is TGTGCCAGTAGGGACAGGGGCACTGAAGCTTTCTTT. Full variable domain (remainder filled in from reference TRBV19 and TRBJ1-1): DGGITQSPKYLFRKEGQNVTLSCEQNLNHDAMYWYRQDPGQGLRLIYYSQIVNDFQKGDIAEGYSVSREKKESFPLTVTSAQKNPTAFYLCASRDRGTEAFFGQGTRLTVV.

V is TRBV5-1 and J is TRBJ2-6, with D possibly TRBD1 on 6 matching bases. The V end lost 4 bases, the J end lost 4 bases, and 12 bases lay between the germline ends. The CDR3 spans 15 residues. Germline CDR1 is SGHRS and CDR2 is YFSETQ. Written as DNA, the CDR3 is TGCGCCAGCAGCGTACAGGGCTCCGGGGCCAACGTCCTGACTTTC. This codes for CASSVQGSGANVLTF.

V and J are TRBV27 and TRBJ2-2; D perhaps matches TRBD2 (5 bases). The CDR3 is 14 residues long. The ends were cut back, 3 bases at V and 3 bases at J, with 8 bases in the middle. CDR1 and CDR2 from the germline V gene are MNHEY and SMNVEV (reference sequence). CDR3 loop: CASSFGGDTGELFF. The CDR3 DNA is TGTGCCAGCAGTTTCGGAGGAGACACCGGGGAGCTGTTTTTT.